These 19 T cell receptor beta chains were sequenced from one sample in a study of blood T cells in healthy people across ages. A J-beta primer mix and a sample-barcoded 5' primer were used in a second PCR of roughly 6 to 12 cycles. TCRdb re-analysed the 5' RACE reads in MiXCR, keeping a single row per CDR3 protein. The sample lists 270,000 or so distinct CDR3 sequences, roughly 26% occurring once. The sequenced material came from blood. Receptor source: a woman aged 70 to 79 in good health.

The genes are TRBV20-1 and TRBJ1-2, with D perhaps TRBD1 (5 bases). The CDR3 is made up of 12 amino acids. V was clipped by 8 bases and J by 4 bases, with 14 bases between them. Looked up from germline, CDR1 is DFQATT and CDR2 is SNEGSKA (reference sequence). As DNA, the CDR3 is TGCAGTTTTAACGAGGGGACCTATGGCTACACCTTC. Its protein product is CSFNEGTYGYTF.

This clonotype was recorded a few times. For the CDR3, the DNA is TGTGCCAGCAGCTTAGACAGGGGCTACACCTTC. It codes for CASSLDRGYTF. This sequence joins TRBV7-2 and TRBJ1-2, with a possible D match to TRBD1 (5 bases). The CDR3 extends over 11 amino acids. With 1 base removed from V and 8 bases from J, the gap between germline ends came to 5 bases. The germline V gene encodes CDR1 SGHTA and CDR2 FQGNSA.

This clonotype was seen more than once but under ten times. This chain uses TRBV10-3 with TRBJ2-7, with 8 bases lining up with TRBD1. CDR3 length equals 14 residues. Germline values: CDR1 ENHRY, CDR2 SYGVKD. V was clipped by 6 bases and J by 3 bases; unmatched bases: 7. CDR3 bases: TGTGCCATCAGCAAGGGACAGGAGAACTACGAGCAGTACTTC. Its translation: CAISKGQENYEQYF.

The rearrangement uses TRBV12-3 or TRBV12-4 and TRBJ2-6; weak D call: TRBD2 (5 bases). CDR3 length equals 15 residues. The ends were cut back, 3 bases at V and 0 bases at J, with 6 bases in the middle. For the CDR3, the DNA is TGTGCCAGCAGTTTCGCGGGCTCTGGGGCCAACGTCCTGACTTTC. Translated, it gives CASSFAGSGANVLTF.

The V call is TRBV5-5, the J call TRBJ2-1; 14 bases fit TRBD2. The CDR3 contains 18 residues. The junction had 7 bases not matched to a gene; V was cut back by 4 bases and J by 1 base. CDR1 is SGHKS, CDR2 YYEKEE, per germline (reference sequence). CDR3 amino acids: CASSPRLAGGPSYNEQFF. In DNA form, the CDR3 reads TGTGCCAGCAGCCCACGACTAGCGGGAGGGCCGTCCTACAATGAGCAGTTCTTC.

J is TRBJ2-1 and V is TRBV20-1, with TRBD2 matching 12 bases. Germline CDR1 DFQATT, CDR2 SNEGSKA (reference sequence). The CDR3 contains 16 residues. Trimming cost V 3 bases and J 7 bases; bases outside gene matches: 10. CDR3 sequence: CSARAPTSGRSNEQFF. The DNA of the CDR3 is TGCAGTGCTAGGGCGCCGACTAGCGGGAGATCAAATGAGCAGTTCTTC.

This clonotype was observed a few times. The rearrangement links TRBV7-2 to TRBJ1-1; D might be TRBD1 (5 bases). V was shortened by 2 bases and J by 0 bases, with 13 bases between the two germline ends. The CDR3 covers 16 residues. The V gene's germline CDR1 is SGHTA and CDR2 FQGNSA. The CDR3 loop is CASSLSRTLMNTEAFF. CDR3 DNA: TGTGCCAGCAGCTTAAGCCGGACATTAATGAACACTGAAGCTTTCTTT.

This chain links TRBV7-2 with TRBJ2-5; the D gene is possibly TRBD1 (6 bases). From germline, CDR1 is SGHTA and CDR2 FQGNSA. Trimming cost V 2 bases and J 5 bases, with 15 bases left between them. This CDR3 is built from 15 residues. CDR3 in amino acids: CASSLHGPTGETQYF. The CDR3 DNA reads TGTGCCAGCAGCTTACACGGGCCCACAGGGGAGACCCAGTACTTC.

This clonotype came up many times. The CDR3: CASSLSKVADTQYF. The CDR3 nucleotides read TGTGCCAGCAGCTTATCAAAGGTTGCGGACACGCAGTATTTT. V gene TRBV11-2 combines with J gene TRBJ2-3, with no clear D. The V gene lost 2 bases and the J gene lost 9 bases, with 15 bases spanning the gap. CDR1 and CDR2 (germline): SGHAT, FQNNGV. This CDR3 spans 14 amino acids.

The chain combines TRBV28 with TRBJ1-3; D possibly corresponds to TRBD1 (5 bases). CDR3 size: 14 residues. From germline, CDR1 is MDHEN and CDR2 SYDVKM. The ends were cut back, 6 bases at V and 4 bases at J, with 13 bases in the middle. In DNA form, the CDR3 reads TGTGCCAGCAGCCCTCGGACACTCGGAAACACCATATATTTT. This translates into CASSPRTLGNTIYF.

This clonotype was observed a handful of times. One end of the junction does not line up with germline, which may come from a read error. The DNA for the CDR3 is TGTGCCAGCTCGTCCGTGCAGGGGGCTAACGGGGAAAGACTGTTTTTT. Translating gives CASSSVQGANGERLFF. The rearrangement uses TRBV18 and TRBJ1-4, with 8 bases that match TRBD1. Germline CDR1 reads KGHSH; CDR2 reads LQKENI. This CDR3 region has 16 residues.

V usage is TRBV3-1 and J usage is TRBJ1-5; 7 bases align to TRBD1. The CDR3 is made up of 14 amino acids. The ends lost 1 base at V and 6 bases at J; junction bases unmatched: 3. Germline V gene data show CDR1 as LGHDT and CDR2 as YNNKEL (reference sequence). The DNA for the CDR3 is TGTGCCAGCAGCCAAGCACAGGGGCTTCAGCCCCAGCATTTT. This encodes CASSQAQGLQPQHF. Combining the CDR3 with reference TRBV3-1 and TRBJ1-5 gives the whole variable domain DTAVSQTPKYLVTQMGNDKSIKCEQNLGHDTMYWYKQDSKKFLKIMFSYNNKELIINETVPNRFSPKSPDKAHLNLHINSLELGDSAVYFCASSQAQGLQPQHFGDGTRLSIL.

CDR3 sequence reads: CSFHGGAYEQYF. CDR3 bases: TGCAGTTTCCACGGGGGAGCCTACGAGCAGTACTTC. The V call is TRBV20-1, the J call TRBJ2-7; a possible D gene is TRBD2 (6 bases). CDR3 length equals 12 residues. Trimming shortened V by 8 bases and J by 2 bases, and 13 bases separated the two germline ends. In germline, CDR1 is DFQATT, CDR2 SNEGSKA (reference sequence).

This clonotype was observed a handful of times. V and J are TRBV12-3 or TRBV12-4 and TRBJ1-2, with D possibly TRBD1 on 5 matching bases. Trimming removed 3 bases at V and 4 bases at J, with 18 bases between. The CDR3 is 16 amino acids. CDR3 region: CASSFLGWGGGYGYTF. DNA of the CDR3: TGTGCCAGCAGTTTTCTTGGTTGGGGCGGCGGCTATGGCTACACCTTC.

The gene calls are TRBV2 and TRBJ2-1; either TRBD1 or TRBD2 may fit D (5 bases each). The J call is in doubt because the DNA end fits TRBJ2-5 better. Germline V CDR1 and CDR2: SNHLY, FYNNEI. The CDR3 is made up of 14 amino acids. The CDR3 reads CASSPRGAEETQYF. In DNA, the CDR3 is TGTGCCAGCAGCCCCCGAGGGGCCGAAGAGACCCAGTACTTC.

The J gene is TRBJ2-5, the V gene TRBV5-1, with D possibly matching TRBD1 (6 bases). V was clipped by 4 bases and J by 1 base, with 8 bases between them. Germline V gives CDR1 SGHRS, CDR2 YFSETQ. The length of the CDR3 is 13 residues. CDR3 sequence (DNA): TGCGCCAGCAGCATGACAGGCCAAGAGACCCAGTACTTC. It codes for CASSMTGQETQYF.

There are a few counts of this clonotype. V usage is TRBV10-3 and J usage is TRBJ2-3; 7 positions agree with TRBD1. The ends lost 10 bases at V and 4 bases at J; junction bases unmatched: 8. CDR1 ENHRY and CDR2 SYGVKD come from the germline V gene. The CDR3 runs 13 residues. CDR3 in amino acids: CATTTGNADTQYF. The CDR3, as DNA: TGTGCCACAACGACAGGGAACGCAGATACGCAGTATTTT.

This sequence joins TRBV20-1 and TRBJ2-1; the D is unclear. Germline V gene data show CDR1 as DFQATT and CDR2 as SNEGSKA (reference sequence). V shed 6 bases and J shed 3 bases, with 15 bases lying between them. The CDR3 is 14 residues long. CDR3 sequence reads: CSASVFPSYNEQFF. The CDR3 DNA sequence: TGCAGTGCCAGTGTTTTTCCGAGCTACAATGAGCAGTTCTTC.

This clonotype was detected a few times. At one end, the junction sequence differs from germline, possibly due to a read error. The rearrangement uses TRBV28 and TRBJ1-4; no firm D call. The CDR3 sequence is 14 residues long. Per the germline V gene, CDR1 is MDHEN and CDR2 is SYDVKM. CDR3 sequence: CASSRGRFNEKLFF. Written as DNA, the CDR3 is TGTGCCAGCAGCCGTGGACGGTTTAATGAAAAGCTGTTTTTT. Based on the CDR3 plus reference TRBV28 and TRBJ1-4, the full variable domain is DVKVTQSSRYLVKRTGEKVFLECVQDMDHENMFWYRQDPGLGLRLIYFSYDVKMKEKGDIPEGYSVSREKKERFSLILESASTNQTSMYLCASSRGRFNEKLFFGSGTQLSVL.